Below are 14 T cell receptor beta chains sequenced from a single sample in a study of blood T cell repertoires in COVID-19 (dated by TCRdb to 2020 to 2021). Receptors were amplified or captured by the immunoSEQ multiplex PCR assay. What TCRdb holds here is the immuneACCESS table cut down to in-frame rearrangements. Part of the clones is not present; checked against another copy, under half of the missing clones reflect an unresolved V gene, and the others are unexplained. The sample contains about 17,000 clones, under 95% of them found a single time. The ten largest make up about 4.7% of the sample. The source material was peripheral blood. The receptors shown here come from a man aged 55 to 70 with active COVID-19.

This chain uses TRBV7-9 with TRBJ2-3, with D perhaps matching TRBD1 (5 bases). Trimming took 10 bases from V and 3 from J, leaving 11 bases between them. The germline CDR1 and CDR2 sequences are SEHNR and FQNEAQ (reference sequence). The length of the CDR3 is 12 residues. The CDR3 sequence is CATWGETDTQYF. DNA for the CDR3: TGTGCCACGTGGGGCGAGACAGATACGCAGTATTTT.

This chain uses TRBV10-3 with TRBJ2-2; TRBD1 might be the D (6 bases). Germline loops: CDR1 ENHRY, CDR2 SYGVKD. V was clipped by 2 bases and J by 5 bases, with 15 bases between them. The CDR3 has 16 residues. The CDR3 spells CAISEKQGGQTGELFF. For the CDR3, the DNA is TGTGCCATCAGTGAGAAACAGGGTGGGCAAACCGGGGAGCTGTTTTTT.

In its sample, this clone was seen once. The rearrangement uses TRBV19 and TRBJ2-5; TRBD1 agrees at 8 bases. In germline, CDR1 is LNHDA, CDR2 SQIVND (reference sequence). J lost 3 bases, V lost 3 bases, and 6 bases had no gene match. This CDR3 has 15 amino acids. The CDR3 region has the DNA TGTGCCAGTAGTATCATCGACAGGGGAAAAGAGACCCAGTACTTC. This translates into CASSIIDRGKETQYF. Looking up the rest from reference TRBV19 and TRBJ2-5 gives the full variable domain: DGGITQSPKYLFRKEGQNVTLSCEQNLNHDAMYWYRQDPGQGLRLIYYSQIVNDFQKGDIAEGYSVSREKKESFPLTVTSAQKNPTAFYLCASSIIDRGKETQYFGPGTRLLVL.

The chain is built from TRBV12-3 or TRBV12-4 and TRBJ2-7, with TRBD1 matching 8 bases. Trimming cost V 4 bases and J 4 bases; bases outside gene matches: 3. The CDR3 covers 13 residues. The CDR3 loop reads CASSSGGWYEQYF. The DNA for the CDR3 is TGTGCCAGCAGTTCAGGGGGCTGGTACGAGCAGTACTTC.

V is TRBV11-2 and J is TRBJ1-2, with D perhaps matching TRBD1 (6 bases). The V gene's germline CDR1 is SGHAT and CDR2 FQNNGV. V was cut by 7 bases and J by 4 bases, with 16 bases left in between. CDR3 length: 14 residues. The CDR3 region has the DNA TGTGCCAGCACCCTCGGTCGGGGGGCCTATGGCTACACCTTC. The encoded protein is CASTLGRGAYGYTF.

V is TRBV29-1 and J is TRBJ1-2; D unresolved. The CDR3 consists of 12 residues. The V end was cut by 3 bases, the J end by 0 bases, with 5 bases between. The germline V gene encodes CDR1 SQVTM and CDR2 ANQGSEA. Written as DNA, the CDR3 is TGCAGCGTTGACACTTCTAACTATGGCTACACCTTC. It is translated as CSVDTSNYGYTF.

The CDR3 DNA is TGTGCCAGCAGTATGCGGGGCGAGACCCAGTACTTC. It translates to CASSMRGETQYF. This chain links TRBV6-5 with TRBJ2-5, with D perhaps matching TRBD2 (6 bases). V shed 5 bases and J shed 5 bases, with 9 bases lying between them. The CDR3 is made up of 12 amino acids. CDR1 MNHEY and CDR2 SVGAGI come from the germline V gene.

The chain has TRBV7-9 and TRBJ2-3; 8 positions agree with TRBD2. Germline CDR1 reads SEHNR; CDR2 reads FQNEAQ (reference sequence). This CDR3 region has 16 residues. With 5 bases clipped from V and 3 bases from J, the junction kept 10 bases outside the gene matches. The chain's CDR3 is CASSRLGAGGTDTQYF. The CDR3 DNA reads TGTGCCAGCAGCCGCCTGGGGGCGGGGGGAACAGATACGCAGTATTTT.

This chain joins TRBV10-1 and TRBJ2-3; D possibly corresponds to TRBD2 (6 bases). Trimming shortened V by 3 bases and J by 6 bases, and 16 bases separated the two germline ends. Germline CDR1 is WNHNN and CDR2 is SYGVQD (reference sequence). The CDR3 runs to 15 residues. In DNA form, the CDR3 reads TGCGCCAGCAGTGATGCTTTCGCGGGGATCGATACGCAGTATTTT. It specifies CASSDAFAGIDTQYF.

The chain is built from TRBV3-1 (or the pseudogene TRBV3-2) and TRBJ2-3; D is undetermined. Germline-derived CDR1 and CDR2 are LGHDT and YNNKEL (reference sequence). Trimming removed 3 bases at V and 4 bases at J, with 20 bases between. This CDR3 has 17 amino acids. CDR3 bases: TGTGCCAGCAGCCATTATGATACGGCACGGCGGCCAGATACGCAGTATTTT. It translates to CASSHYDTARRPDTQYF.

Here the CDR3 reads CASSPPWQGRYGYTF. The CDR3 DNA follows: TGTGCCAGCTCACCACCGTGGCAGGGAAGGTATGGCTACACCTTC. This chain connects TRBV18 to TRBJ1-2; the D gene is possibly TRBD1 (5 bases). Trimming took off 0 bases at V and 5 bases at J, with 13 bases between the two ends. The CDR3 totals 15 residues. Germline V gives CDR1 KGHSH, CDR2 LQKENI.

The CDR3 sequence is CASSLVSGGTDTQYF. As DNA, the CDR3 is TGCGCCAGCAGCTTGGTATCCGGGGGCACAGATACGCAGTATTTT. The chain links TRBV5-1 to TRBJ2-3; a possible D gene is TRBD2 (5 bases). The CDR3 has 15 residues. Germline CDR1 reads SGHRS; CDR2 reads YFSETQ. V was shortened by 0 bases and J by 1 base, with 9 bases between the two germline ends.

The rearrangement uses TRBV5-1 and TRBJ2-5; 12 nucleotides match TRBD2. CDR1 is SGHRS, CDR2 YFSETQ, per germline. V gave up 6 bases and J gave up 3 bases; unmatched junction bases: 3. The CDR3 totals 14 residues. The CDR3 DNA sequence: TGCGCCAGCACCGGACTAGCGGGGAAAGAGACCCAGTACTTC. Its protein is CASTGLAGKETQYF.

V gene TRBV5-1 combines with J gene TRBJ1-4, with 8 bases identical to TRBD1. The germline V gene has CDR1 SGHRS and CDR2 YFSETQ. V trimming: 4 bases; J trimming: 2 bases; junction bases outside the gene matches: 7. CDR3 length: 16 residues. CDR3 in amino acids: CASSRNRGATNEKLFF. In nucleotides, the CDR3 is TGCGCCAGCAGCAGAAACAGGGGGGCGACTAATGAAAAACTGTTTTTT.